These 8 T cell receptor beta chains were all obtained from the same sample, sequenced in a study of blood T cell repertoires in COVID-19. Assay: immunoSEQ multiplex PCR; the TCRdb copy retains only in-frame clones and omits some. The sample has tens of thousands of clones; approximately 88% are singletons. Sequenced material: peripheral blood. These receptors were collected from a man older than 75 with active or convalescent COVID-19.

The chain has TRBV5-1 and TRBJ1-4; TRBD1 might be the D (6 bases). Germline CDR1 reads SGHRS; CDR2 reads YFSETQ. The CDR3 is 16 amino acids. Trimming removed 4 bases from V and 5 bases from J, with 18 bases in between. For the CDR3, the DNA is TGCGCCAGCAGCCCCAAACAGGGCTCGGACAATGAAAAACTGTTTTTT. It yields the protein CASSPKQGSDNEKLFF.

The chain links TRBV18 to TRBJ2-1; weak D call: TRBD2 (5 bases). V lost 2 bases and J lost 0, with 11 bases in between. Looked up from germline, CDR1 is KGHSH and CDR2 is LQKENI. This CDR3 is 16 amino acids long. DNA for the CDR3: TGTGCCAGCTCACCAAGGGTAGCGTTCTCCTACAATGAGCAGTTCTTC. This encodes CASSPRVAFSYNEQFF.

The count of this clone is one. The CDR3 DNA sequence: TGTGCCAGTAGTCCATCGACTAGCGGAGGACCTCACCGCACAGATACGCAGTATTTT. It specifies CASSPSTSGGPHRTDTQYF. The J gene is TRBJ2-3, the V gene TRBV19; 9 nucleotides match TRBD2. The CDR3 spans 19 residues. The germline gives CDR1 LNHDA, CDR2 SQIVND (reference sequence). The junction had 16 bases not matched to a gene; V was cut back by 5 bases and J by 1 base.

V is TRBV6-5 and J is TRBJ1-2, with 10 bases lining up with TRBD1. This CDR3 contains 15 residues. The junction had 11 bases not matched to a gene; V was cut back by 6 bases and J by 7 bases. Germline CDR1 reads MNHEY; CDR2 reads SVGAGI. CDR3 in DNA: TGTGCCAGCAGGTTATCCGGACAGGGGGGTAGTGGCTACACCTTC. Amino acids: CASRLSGQGGSGYTF.

This clone was seen only a few times. V is TRBV5-4 and J is TRBJ2-5; the match to TRBD2 covers 7 bases. The CDR3 extends over 14 amino acids. The J segment lost 3 bases and the V segment lost 0 bases, leaving 2 bases of the junction unmatched. The germline V gene has CDR1 SGHNT and CDR2 YYREEE (reference sequence). The CDR3 here is CASSLASGEETQYF. In nucleotides, the CDR3 is TGTGCCAGCAGCTTGGCCAGCGGGGAAGAGACCCAGTACTTC.

The chain couples TRBV28 to TRBJ1-2; a weak D match, TRBD1 (5 bases). Germline loops: CDR1 MDHEN, CDR2 SYDVKM. Trimming took off 5 bases at V and 6 bases at J, with 16 bases between the two ends. The CDR3 is 14 amino acids. The CDR3 region has the DNA TGTGCCAGCAGTCATCCAGGGAAAAGGGATGGCTACACCTTC. It yields the protein CASSHPGKRDGYTF.

The CDR3 protein is CASSYRGETQYF. For the CDR3, the DNA is TGTGCCAGCAGTTACAGAGGGGAGACCCAGTACTTC. The chain recombines TRBV6-2 or TRBV6-3 with TRBJ2-5, with D possibly matching TRBD2 (5 bases). Trimming pared 2 bases from V and 5 bases from J, leaving 6 bases between. The CDR3 is made up of 12 amino acids. CDR1 MNHEY and CDR2 SVGEGT come from the germline V gene.

The V gene is TRBV10-2, the J gene TRBJ1-5; D is uncertain. There are 13 residues in the CDR3. In germline, CDR1 is WSHSY, CDR2 SAAADI. Trimming left V 3 bases short and J 7 bases short, with 10 bases between. CDR3 protein: CASSEGWRQPQHF. The CDR3, as DNA: TGCGCCAGCAGTGAAGGGTGGAGGCAGCCCCAGCATTTT.